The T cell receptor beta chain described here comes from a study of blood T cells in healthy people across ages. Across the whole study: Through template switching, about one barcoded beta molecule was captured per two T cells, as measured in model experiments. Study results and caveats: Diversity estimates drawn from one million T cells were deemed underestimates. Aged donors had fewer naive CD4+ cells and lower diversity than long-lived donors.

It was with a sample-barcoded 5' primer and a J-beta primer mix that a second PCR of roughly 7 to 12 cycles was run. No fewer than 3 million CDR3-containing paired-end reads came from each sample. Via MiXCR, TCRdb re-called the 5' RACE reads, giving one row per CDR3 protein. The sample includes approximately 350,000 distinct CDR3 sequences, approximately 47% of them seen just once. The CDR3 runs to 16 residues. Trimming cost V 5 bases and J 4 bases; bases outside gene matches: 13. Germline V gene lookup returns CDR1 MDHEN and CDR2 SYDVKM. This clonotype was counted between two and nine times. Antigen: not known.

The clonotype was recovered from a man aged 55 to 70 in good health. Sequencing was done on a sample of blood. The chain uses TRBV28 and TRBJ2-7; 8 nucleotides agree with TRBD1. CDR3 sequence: CASSLAGGGTGYEQYF. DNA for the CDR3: TGTGCCAGCAGTCTTGCTGGGGGTGGGACAGGTTACGAGCAGTACTTC.